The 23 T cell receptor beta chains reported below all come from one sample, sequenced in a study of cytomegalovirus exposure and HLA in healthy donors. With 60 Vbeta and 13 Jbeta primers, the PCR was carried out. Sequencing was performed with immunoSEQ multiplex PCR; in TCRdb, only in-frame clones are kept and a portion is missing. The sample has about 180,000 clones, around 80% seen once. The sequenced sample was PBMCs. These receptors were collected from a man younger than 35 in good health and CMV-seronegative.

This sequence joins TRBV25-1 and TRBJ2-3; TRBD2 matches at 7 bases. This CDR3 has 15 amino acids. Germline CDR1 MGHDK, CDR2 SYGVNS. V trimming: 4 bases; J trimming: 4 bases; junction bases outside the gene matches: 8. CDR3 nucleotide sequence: TGTGCCAGCAGTGTTGGGGGGGGGAGGGCAGATACGCAGTATTTT. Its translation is CASSVGGGRADTQYF.

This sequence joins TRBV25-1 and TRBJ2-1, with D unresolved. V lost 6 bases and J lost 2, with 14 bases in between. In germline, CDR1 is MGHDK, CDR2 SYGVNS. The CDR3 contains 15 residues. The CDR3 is CASSLSRRPYNEQFF. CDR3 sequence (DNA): TGTGCCAGCAGCCTCTCTAGGAGACCCTACAATGAGCAGTTCTTC.

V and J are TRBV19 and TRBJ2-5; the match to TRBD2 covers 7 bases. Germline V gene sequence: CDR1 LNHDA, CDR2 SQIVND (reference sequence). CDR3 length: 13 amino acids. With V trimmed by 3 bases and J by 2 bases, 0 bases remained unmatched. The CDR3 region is CASSMGGQETQYF. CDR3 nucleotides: TGTGCCAGTAGTATGGGGGGGCAAGAGACCCAGTACTTC.

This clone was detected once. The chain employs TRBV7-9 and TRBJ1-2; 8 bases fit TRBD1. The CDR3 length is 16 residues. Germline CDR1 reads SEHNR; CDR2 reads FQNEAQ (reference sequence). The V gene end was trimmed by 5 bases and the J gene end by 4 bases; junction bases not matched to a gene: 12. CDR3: CASSTSEGGTGYGYTF. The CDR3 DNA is TGTGCCAGCAGCACTAGCGAGGGGGGGACAGGCTATGGCTACACCTTC.

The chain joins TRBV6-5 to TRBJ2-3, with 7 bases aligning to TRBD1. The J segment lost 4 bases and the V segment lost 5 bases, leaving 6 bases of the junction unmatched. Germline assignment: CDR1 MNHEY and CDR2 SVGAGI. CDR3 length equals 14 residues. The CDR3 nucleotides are TGTGCCAGCAGTGACAGGGACCATCCAGATACGCAGTATTTT. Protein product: CASSDRDHPDTQYF.

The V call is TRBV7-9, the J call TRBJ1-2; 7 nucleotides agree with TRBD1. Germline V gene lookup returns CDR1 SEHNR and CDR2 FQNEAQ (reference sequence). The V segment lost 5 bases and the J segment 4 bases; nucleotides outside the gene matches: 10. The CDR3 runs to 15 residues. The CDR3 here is CASSAPTGTVYGYTF. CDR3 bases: TGTGCCAGCAGCGCCCCAACCGGGACAGTCTATGGCTACACCTTC.

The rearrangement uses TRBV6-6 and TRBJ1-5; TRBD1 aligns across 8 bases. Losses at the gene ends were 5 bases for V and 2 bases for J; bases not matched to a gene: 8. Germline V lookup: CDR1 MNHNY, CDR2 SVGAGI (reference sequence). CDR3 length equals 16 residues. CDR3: CASSTRGQGGNQPQHF. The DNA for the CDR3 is TGTGCCAGCAGTACTCGCGGACAGGGCGGCAATCAGCCCCAGCATTTT.

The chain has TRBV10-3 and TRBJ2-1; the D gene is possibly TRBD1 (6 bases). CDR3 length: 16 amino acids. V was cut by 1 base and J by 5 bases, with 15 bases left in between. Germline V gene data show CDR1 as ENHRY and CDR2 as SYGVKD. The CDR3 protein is CAISEYPGTKNNEQFF. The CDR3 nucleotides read TGTGCCATCAGTGAGTATCCCGGGACAAAAAACAATGAGCAGTTCTTC.

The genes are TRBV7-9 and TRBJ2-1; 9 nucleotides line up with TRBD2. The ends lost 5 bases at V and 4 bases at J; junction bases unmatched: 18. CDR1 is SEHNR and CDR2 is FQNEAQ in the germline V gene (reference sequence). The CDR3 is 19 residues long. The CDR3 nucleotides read TGTGCCAGCAGCCCAAGGACAGGAATGAGCGGGGGGTCGTACAATGAGCAGTTCTTC. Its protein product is CASSPRTGMSGGSYNEQFF.

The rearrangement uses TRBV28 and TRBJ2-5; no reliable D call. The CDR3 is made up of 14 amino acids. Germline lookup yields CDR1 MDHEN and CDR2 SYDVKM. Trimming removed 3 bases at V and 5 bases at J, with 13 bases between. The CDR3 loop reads CASSFFPYPETQYF. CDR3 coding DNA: TGTGCCAGCAGTTTTTTTCCGTATCCGGAGACCCAGTACTTC.

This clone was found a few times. The CDR3 DNA follows: TGTGCCAGCAGTGAACGTGCGGGCCTTTGGTTCGGTACGCAGTATTTT. Protein product: CASSERAGLWFGTQYF. The chain uses TRBV6-4 and TRBJ2-3; perhaps TRBD2 as D (5 bases). V lost 3 bases and J lost 8, with 21 bases in between. This CDR3 spans 16 amino acids. Germline V gene data show CDR1 as MRHNA and CDR2 as SNTAGT.

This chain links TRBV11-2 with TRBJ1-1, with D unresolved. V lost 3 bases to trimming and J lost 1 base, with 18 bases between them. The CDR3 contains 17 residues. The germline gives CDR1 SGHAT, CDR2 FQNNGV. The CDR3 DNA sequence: TGTGCCAGCAGCTTCCTGGCCAATACTAGAACGAACACTGAAGCTTTCTTT. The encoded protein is CASSFLANTRTNTEAFF. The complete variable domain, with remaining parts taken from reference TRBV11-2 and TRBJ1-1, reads EAGVAQSPRYKIIEKRQSVAFWCNPISGHATLYWYQQILGQGPKLLIQFQNNGVVDDSQLPKDRFSAERLKGVDSTLKIQPAKLEDSAVYLCASSFLANTRTNTEAFFGQGTRLTVV.

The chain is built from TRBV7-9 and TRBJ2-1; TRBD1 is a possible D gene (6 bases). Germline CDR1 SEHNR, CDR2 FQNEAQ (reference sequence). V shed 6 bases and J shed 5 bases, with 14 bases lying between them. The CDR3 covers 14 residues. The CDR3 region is CASSEQGYHNEQFF. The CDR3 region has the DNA TGTGCCAGCAGTGAACAGGGATACCACAATGAGCAGTTCTTC.

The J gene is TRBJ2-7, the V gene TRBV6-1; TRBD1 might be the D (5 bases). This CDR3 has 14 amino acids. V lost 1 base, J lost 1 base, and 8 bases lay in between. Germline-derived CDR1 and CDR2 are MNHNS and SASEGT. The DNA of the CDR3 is TGTGCCAGCAGTGAAGGGGGCTATTCCTACGAGCAGTACTTC. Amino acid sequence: CASSEGGYSYEQYF.

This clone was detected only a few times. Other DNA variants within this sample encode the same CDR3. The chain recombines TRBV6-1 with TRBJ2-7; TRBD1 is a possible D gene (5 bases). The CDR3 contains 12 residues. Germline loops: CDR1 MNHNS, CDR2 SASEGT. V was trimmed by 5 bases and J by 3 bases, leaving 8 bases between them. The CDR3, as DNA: TGTGCCAGCAGTCCTCAGGGCTACGAGCAGTACTTC. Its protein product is CASSPQGYEQYF.

CDR3 region: CASSGGQGAWSNYGYTF. CDR3 DNA: TGTGCCAGCAGCGGGGGACAGGGGGCGTGGAGTAACTATGGCTACACCTTC. The chain has TRBV5-5 and TRBJ1-2; 12 bases are a match to TRBD1. After removal of 4 bases from V and 1 base from J, the junction contained 8 bases not matched to a gene. The length of the CDR3 is 17 residues. Germline-derived CDR1 and CDR2 are SGHKS and YYEKEE (reference sequence).

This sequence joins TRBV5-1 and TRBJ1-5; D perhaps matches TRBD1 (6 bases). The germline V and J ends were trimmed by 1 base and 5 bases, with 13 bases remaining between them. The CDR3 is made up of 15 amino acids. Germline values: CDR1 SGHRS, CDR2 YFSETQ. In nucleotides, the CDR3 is TGCGCCAGCAGCTTGTCATGGGGGCAAGATCAGCCCCAGCATTTT. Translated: CASSLSWGQDQPQHF.

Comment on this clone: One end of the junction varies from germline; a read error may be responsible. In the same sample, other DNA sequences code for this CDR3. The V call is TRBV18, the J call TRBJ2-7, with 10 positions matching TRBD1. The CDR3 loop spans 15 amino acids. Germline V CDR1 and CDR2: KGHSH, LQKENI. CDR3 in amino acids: CASSPPTGGIHEQYF. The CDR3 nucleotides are TGTGCCAGCTCACCACCGACAGGGGGCATCCACGAGCAGTACTTT.

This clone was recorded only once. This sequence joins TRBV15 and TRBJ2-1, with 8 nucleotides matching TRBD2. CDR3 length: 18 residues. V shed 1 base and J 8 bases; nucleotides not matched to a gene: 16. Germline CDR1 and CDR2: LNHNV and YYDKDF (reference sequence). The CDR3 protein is CATSRVMGGSGGRDEQFF. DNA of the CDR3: TGTGCCACCAGCAGAGTCATGGGGGGGAGCGGGGGTCGGGATGAGCAGTTCTTC.

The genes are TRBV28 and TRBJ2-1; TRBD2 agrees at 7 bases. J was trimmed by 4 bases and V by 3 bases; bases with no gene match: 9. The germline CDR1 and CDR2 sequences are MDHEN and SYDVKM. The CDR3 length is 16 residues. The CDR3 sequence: CASSLHTGLLYNEQFF. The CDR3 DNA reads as TGTGCCAGCAGTTTGCACACGGGACTATTATACAATGAGCAGTTCTTC.

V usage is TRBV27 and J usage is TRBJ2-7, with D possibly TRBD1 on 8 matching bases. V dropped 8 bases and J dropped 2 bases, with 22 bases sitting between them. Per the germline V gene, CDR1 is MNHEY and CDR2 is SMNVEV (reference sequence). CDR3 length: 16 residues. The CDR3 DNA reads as TGTGCCAGCTGGGGGGGAGACAGGGGTCCCCCCTACGAGCAGTACTTC. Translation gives CASWGGDRGPPYEQYF.

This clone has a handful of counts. This chain's CDR3 is CASSLTGTGNTGELFF. CDR3 sequence (DNA): TGTGCCAGCAGCCTTACCGGGACAGGGAACACCGGGGAGCTGTTTTTT. V gene TRBV7-2 combines with J gene TRBJ2-2; 8 bases agree with TRBD1. The V and J ends lost 5 bases and 1 base, in that order; junction bases with no gene match: 6. The CDR3 has 16 residues. Germline values: CDR1 SGHTA, CDR2 FQGNSA.

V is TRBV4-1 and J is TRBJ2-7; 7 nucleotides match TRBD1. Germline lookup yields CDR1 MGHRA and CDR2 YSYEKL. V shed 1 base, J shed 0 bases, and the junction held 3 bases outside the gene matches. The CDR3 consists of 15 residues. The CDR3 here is CASSQADRTSYEQYF. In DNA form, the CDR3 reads TGCGCCAGCAGCCAAGCGGACAGGACCTCCTACGAGCAGTACTTC.